A single sample gave rise to the 14 T cell receptor beta chains below, sequenced in a study of shared clonotypes between healthy human individuals. Assay used: immunoSEQ multiplex PCR; TCRdb lists only in-frame clones, some missing. In the table there are 400,000 to 500,000 clones, 60% to 85% of which are singletons. Sequenced material: PBMCs. The receptors stem from a woman between 35 and 50 years old in good health. Some clones in this sample may be carry-over from other donors' samples.

The chain combines TRBV28 with TRBJ1-2, with D hard to call. The CDR3 contains 13 residues. Deletions cut 2 bases from V and 8 bases from J, with 12 bases between. Germline lookup yields CDR1 MDHEN and CDR2 SYDVKM. In DNA, the CDR3 is TGTGCCAGCAGTTTAGGTCAGGCCCTGGGCTACACCTTC. Protein product: CASSLGQALGYTF.

This rearrangement joins TRBV19 to TRBJ2-2, with 10 positions matching TRBD2. Per germline, CDR1 LNHDA and CDR2 SQIVND (reference sequence). J gave up 7 bases and V 3 bases, and 8 bases lay outside the gene matches. The CDR3 has 16 amino acids. The chain's CDR3 is CASSIRVAGGGGELFF. The CDR3 DNA is TGTGCCAGTAGTATTAGGGTAGCGGGAGGTGGCGGGGAGCTGTTTTTT.

The V call is TRBV2, the J call TRBJ2-5, with 14 bases fitting TRBD2. The germline CDR1 and CDR2 sequences are SNHLY and FYNNEI. The CDR3 is 18 amino acids. V shed 5 bases, J shed 4 bases, and the junction held 12 bases outside the gene matches. CDR3 bases: TGTGCCAGCAGTAGGGGACTAGCGGGAGATATCGGTCCAGAGACCCAGTACTTC. It yields the protein CASSRGLAGDIGPETQYF.

This chain links TRBV6-5 with TRBJ2-2; the D is unclear. The CDR3 runs to 15 residues. V was clipped by 5 bases and J by 3 bases, with 13 bases between them. Germline lookup yields CDR1 MNHEY and CDR2 SVGAGI. The CDR3, as DNA: TGTGCCAGCAGTACCTTCTTGAGTTACACCGGGGAGCTGTTTTTT. It yields the protein CASSTFLSYTGELFF.

The V and J genes are TRBV6-1 and TRBJ2-5, with a tentative D call TRBD1 (5 bases). Germline lookup yields CDR1 MNHNS and CDR2 SASEGT. This CDR3 has 15 amino acids. Trimming removed 0 bases from V and 13 bases from J, with 21 bases in between. The CDR3 spells CASSEALGHPVGRYF. The CDR3 DNA reads as TGTGCCAGCAGTGAAGCGCTTGGACACCCAGTTGGGCGGTACTTC.

This clone was seen only a few times. The CDR3 DNA follows: TGCGCCAGCAGCCGGGCGGGAGAGGTGTACGAGCAGTACTTC. It yields the protein CASSRAGEVYEQYF. This chain links TRBV5-1 with TRBJ2-7; 7 bases fit TRBD2. The J segment lost 4 bases and the V segment lost 4 bases, leaving 8 bases of the junction unmatched. The CDR3 sequence is 14 residues long. Germline loops: CDR1 SGHRS, CDR2 YFSETQ. Drawing the rest from reference TRBV5-1 and TRBJ2-7, the complete variable domain is KAGVTQTPRYLIKTRGQQVTLSCSPISGHRSVSWYQQTPGQGLQFLFEYFSETQRNKGNFPGRFSGRQFSNSRSEMNVSTLELGDSALYLCASSRAGEVYEQYFGPGTRLTVT.

The chain combines TRBV28 with TRBJ2-2; tentative D call: TRBD1 (5 bases). There are 15 residues in the CDR3. Germline V gene sequence: CDR1 MDHEN, CDR2 SYDVKM. Trimming removed 4 bases from V and 1 base from J, with 10 bases in between. CDR3 amino acids: CASSSIQGNTGELFF. Here the CDR3 DNA reads TGTGCCAGCAGTTCGATTCAGGGGAACACCGGGGAGCTGTTTTTT.

The chain combines TRBV7-9 with TRBJ1-2, with D hard to call. The germline V and J ends were trimmed by 6 bases and 0 bases, with 14 bases remaining between them. This CDR3 has 15 residues. Per germline, CDR1 SEHNR and CDR2 FQNEAQ (reference sequence). In DNA, the CDR3 is TGTGCCAGCAGACTTCTCTCCCAGGCTAACTATGGCTACACCTTC. This gives the protein CASRLLSQANYGYTF.

Written as DNA, the CDR3 is TGTGCCAGTAGATTCGGTACAGGGGGCGCAGATACGCAGTATTTT. Protein: CASRFGTGGADTQYF. This chain joins TRBV19 and TRBJ2-3; 9 bases map to TRBD1. Germline CDR1 reads LNHDA; CDR2 reads SQIVND (reference sequence). J lost 4 bases, V lost 6 bases, and 8 bases had no gene match. The CDR3 contains 15 residues.

This clone has only one observation. The chain carries TRBV28 and TRBJ1-5; D possibly corresponds to TRBD1 (5 bases). Trimming took off 3 bases at V and 4 bases at J, with 10 bases between the two ends. Per germline, CDR1 MDHEN and CDR2 SYDVKM. The CDR3 contains 14 residues. CDR3 sequence (DNA): TGTGCCAGCAGTTTCAGTCGGGGGAATCAGCCCCAGCATTTT. It encodes CASSFSRGNQPQHF.

The rearrangement joins TRBV2 to TRBJ2-2, with D uncertain. The CDR3 is 14 amino acids. Trimming removed 4 bases from V and 1 base from J, with 7 bases in between. The germline V gene has CDR1 SNHLY and CDR2 FYNNEI. Here the CDR3 reads CASSVSENTGELFF. The CDR3 coding sequence is TGTGCCAGCAGTGTATCAGAGAACACCGGGGAGCTGTTTTTT.

The V gene is TRBV29-1, the J gene TRBJ1-2, with D possibly being TRBD1 (6 bases). The CDR3 is 12 residues long. Germline CDR1 and CDR2: SQVTM and ANQGSEA. The ends were cut back, 7 bases at V and 4 bases at J, with 13 bases in the middle. The CDR3 spells CSAGGGVYGYTF. Written as DNA, the CDR3 is TGCAGCGCCGGTGGGGGCGTCTATGGCTACACCTTC. Complete variable domain (other parts from reference TRBV29-1 and TRBJ1-2): SAVISQKPSRDICQRGTSLTIQCQVDSQVTMMFWYRQQPGQSLTLIATANQGSEATYESGFVIDKFPISRPNLTFSTLTVSNMSPEDSSIYLCSAGGGVYGYTFGSGTRLTVV.

This clone has only one observation. The rearrangement links TRBV9 to TRBJ2-3, with D possibly TRBD2 on 5 matching bases. The germline CDR1 and CDR2 sequences are SGDLS and YYNGEE. Trimming stripped 2 bases from V and 1 base from J, with 11 bases between. The CDR3 has 15 amino acids. The CDR3 coding sequence is TGTGCCAGCAGCGTGTCTAGCCCTGGCACAGATACGCAGTATTTT. It codes for CASSVSSPGTDTQYF.

As for this clone: Other nucleotide sequences in the sample specify the same CDR3. The CDR3 DNA reads TGTGCCAGCAGTGAATCGTCGTACAATGAGCAGTTCTTC. Protein: CASSESSYNEQFF. The V and J genes are TRBV25-1 and TRBJ2-1; D call uncertain. Per germline, CDR1 MGHDK and CDR2 SYGVNS. With 1 base removed from V and 4 bases from J, the gap between germline ends came to 5 bases. The CDR3 has 13 residues.